This T cell receptor (beta chain) was identified during a study of blood T cell repertoires in COVID-19. The CDR3 runs 20 residues. V gave up 2 bases and J gave up 5 bases; unmatched junction bases: 15. CDR1 is KGHDR and CDR2 is SFDVKD in the germline V gene. Some clones are missing from TCRdb's copy, which holds only in-frame ones; the method was immunoSEQ multiplex PCR. The sample contains about 140,000 clones, approximately 87% of which appear only once. The sequenced sample consisted of PBMCs or T cells enriched from blood (not recorded which). This sequence originates from a man aged 60-69 years who had recovered from COVID-19. This rearrangement joins TRBV24-1 to TRBJ2-2, with 11 positions matching TRBD2. CDR3 sequence: CATSDWGLGLAGMGTGELFF. The CDR3 nucleotides read TGTGCCACCAGTGATTGGGGACTCGGACTAGCGGGTATGGGGACCGGGGAGCTGTTTTTT.